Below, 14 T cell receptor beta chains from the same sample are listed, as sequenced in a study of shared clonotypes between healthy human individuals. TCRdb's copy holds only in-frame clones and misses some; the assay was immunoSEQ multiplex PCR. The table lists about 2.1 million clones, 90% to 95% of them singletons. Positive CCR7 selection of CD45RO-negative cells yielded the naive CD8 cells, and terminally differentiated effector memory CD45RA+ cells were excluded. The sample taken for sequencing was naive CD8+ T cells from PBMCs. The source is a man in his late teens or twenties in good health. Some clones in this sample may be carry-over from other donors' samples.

The CDR3 coding sequence is TGTGCCAGCAGCCAATACCGGACAGGGCATACTGAAGCTTTCTTT. Protein: CASSQYRTGHTEAFF. V and J are TRBV14 and TRBJ1-1, with 8 bases aligning to TRBD1. Germline V lookup: CDR1 SGHDN, CDR2 FVKESK. V was clipped by 2 bases and J by 5 bases; unmatched bases: 7. The CDR3 has 15 amino acids.

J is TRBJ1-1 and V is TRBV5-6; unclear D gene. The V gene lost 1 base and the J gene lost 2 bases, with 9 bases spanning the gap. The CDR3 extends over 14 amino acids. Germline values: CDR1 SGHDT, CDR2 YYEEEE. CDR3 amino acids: CASSLTLLNTEAFF. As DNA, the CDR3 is TGTGCCAGCAGCTTGACCCTACTTAACACTGAAGCTTTCTTT.

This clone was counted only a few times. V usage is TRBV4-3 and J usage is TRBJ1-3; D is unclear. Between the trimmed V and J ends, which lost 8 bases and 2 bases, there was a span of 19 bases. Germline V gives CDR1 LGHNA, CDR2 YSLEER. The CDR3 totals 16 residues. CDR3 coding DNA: TGCGCCAGCTCCCGGGGTTCGGCGCCGGCTGGAAACACCATATATTTT. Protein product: CASSRGSAPAGNTIYF.

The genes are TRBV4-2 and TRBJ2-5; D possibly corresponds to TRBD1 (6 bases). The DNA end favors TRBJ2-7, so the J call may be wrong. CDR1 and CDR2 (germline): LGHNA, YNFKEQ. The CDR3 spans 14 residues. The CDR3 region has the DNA TGTGCCAGCAGCACCCGGGACAAGAACTACGAGCAGTACTTC. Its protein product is CASSTRDKNYEQYF.

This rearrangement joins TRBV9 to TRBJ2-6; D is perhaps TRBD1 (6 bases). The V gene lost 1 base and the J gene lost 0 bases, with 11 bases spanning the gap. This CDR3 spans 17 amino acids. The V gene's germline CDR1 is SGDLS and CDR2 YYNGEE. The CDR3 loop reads CASSVPTGHSGANVLTF. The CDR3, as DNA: TGTGCCAGCAGCGTACCGACAGGCCACTCTGGGGCCAACGTCCTGACTTTC.

The CDR3 nucleotides are TGTGCCTGGAGTGTACGGCGGGGGGGCTCCTACAATGAGCAGTTCTTC. Translating gives CAWSVRRGGSYNEQFF. The J gene is TRBJ2-1, the V gene TRBV30; 9 bases align to TRBD2. The CDR3 totals 16 residues. The trim removed 0 bases at V and 0 bases at J, leaving 3 bases unmatched. In germline, CDR1 is GTSNPN, CDR2 SVGIG (reference sequence).

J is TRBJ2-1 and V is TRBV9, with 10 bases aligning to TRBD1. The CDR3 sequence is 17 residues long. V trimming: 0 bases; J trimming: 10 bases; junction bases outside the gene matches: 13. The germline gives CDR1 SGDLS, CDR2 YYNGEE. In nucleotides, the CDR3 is TGTGCCAGCAGCGTAGCGCCGGGACAGGGGAATCGGAGGGAGCAGTTCTTC. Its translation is CASSVAPGQGNRREQFF.

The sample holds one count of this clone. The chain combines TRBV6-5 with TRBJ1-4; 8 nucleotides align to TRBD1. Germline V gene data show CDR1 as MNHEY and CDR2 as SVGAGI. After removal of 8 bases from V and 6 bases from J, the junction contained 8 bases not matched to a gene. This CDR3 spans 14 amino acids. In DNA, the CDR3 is TGTGCCAGCGGTTGGACAGGGAGAGATGAAAAACTGTTTTTT. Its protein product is CASGWTGRDEKLFF.

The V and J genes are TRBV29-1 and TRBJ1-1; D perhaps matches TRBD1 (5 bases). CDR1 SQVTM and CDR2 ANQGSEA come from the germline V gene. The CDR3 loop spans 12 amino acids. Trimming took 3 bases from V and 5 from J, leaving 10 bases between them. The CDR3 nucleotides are TGCAGCGTTGATGGCAGGGATACTGAAGCTTTCTTT. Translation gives CSVDGRDTEAFF.

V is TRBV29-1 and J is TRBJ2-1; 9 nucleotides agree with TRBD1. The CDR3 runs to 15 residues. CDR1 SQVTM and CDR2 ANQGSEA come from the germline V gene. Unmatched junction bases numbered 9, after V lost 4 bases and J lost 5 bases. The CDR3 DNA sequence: TGCAGCGTTGCACCCGGGACAGGGTACAACAATGAGCAGTTCTTC. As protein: CSVAPGTGYNNEQFF.

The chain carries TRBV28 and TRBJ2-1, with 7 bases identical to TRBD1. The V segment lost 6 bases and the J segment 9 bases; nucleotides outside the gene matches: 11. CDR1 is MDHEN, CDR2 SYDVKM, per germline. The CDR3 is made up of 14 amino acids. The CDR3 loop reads CASSVLLTGSEQFF. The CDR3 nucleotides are TGTGCCAGCAGCGTCCTATTGACAGGGAGTGAGCAGTTCTTC.

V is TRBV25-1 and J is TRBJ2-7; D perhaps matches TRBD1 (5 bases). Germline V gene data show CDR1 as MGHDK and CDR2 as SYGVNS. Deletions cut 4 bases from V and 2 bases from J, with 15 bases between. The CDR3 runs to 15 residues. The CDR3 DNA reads TGTGCCAGCAGTGTCCGGCGACAGCTAACCTACGAGCAGTACTTC. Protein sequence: CASSVRRQLTYEQYF.

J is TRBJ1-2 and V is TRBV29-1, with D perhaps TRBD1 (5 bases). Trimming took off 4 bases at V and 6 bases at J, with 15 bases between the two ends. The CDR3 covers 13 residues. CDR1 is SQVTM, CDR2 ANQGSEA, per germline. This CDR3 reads CSVVSGGVHGYTF. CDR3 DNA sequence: TGCAGCGTTGTGTCGGGAGGGGTGCATGGCTACACCTTC. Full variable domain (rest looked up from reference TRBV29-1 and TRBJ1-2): SAVISQKPSRDICQRGTSLTIQCQVDSQVTMMFWYRQQPGQSLTLIATANQGSEATYESGFVIDKFPISRPNLTFSTLTVSNMSPEDSSIYLCSVVSGGVHGYTFGSGTRLTVV.

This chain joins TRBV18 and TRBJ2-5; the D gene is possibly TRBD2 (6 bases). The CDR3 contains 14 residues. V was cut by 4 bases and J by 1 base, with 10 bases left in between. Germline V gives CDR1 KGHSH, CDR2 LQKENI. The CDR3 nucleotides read TGTGCCAGCTCACAGGGAGGCGGCCAAGAGACCCAGTACTTC. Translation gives CASSQGGGQETQYF.